One and the same sample provided the 10 T cell receptor beta chains below, sequenced in a study of OX40 agonist ivuxolimab in advanced cancers. Clones were read by immunoSEQ multiplex PCR, and TCRdb kept only the in-frame ones, dropping some. The sample consists of some 48,000 clones, about 88% of them appearing once. This specimen was CD4+ or CD8+ T cells sorted from blood, taken in a trial of the OX40 agonist ivuxolimab. The receptors stem from an adult with an advanced solid tumor such as melanoma, head and neck, liver or kidney cancer.

The chain is built from TRBV11-1 and TRBJ2-1; weak D call: TRBD1 (6 bases). CDR3 length: 15 residues. Germline V lookup: CDR1 SGHAT, CDR2 FQDESV (reference sequence). V dropped 6 bases and J dropped 5 bases, with 17 bases sitting between them. The CDR3 loop is CASRLTGLGHNEQFF. In nucleotides, the CDR3 is TGTGCCAGCAGGTTAACAGGGTTAGGGCACAATGAGCAGTTCTTC. Based on the CDR3 plus reference TRBV11-1 and TRBJ2-1, the full variable domain is EAEVAQSPRYKITEKSQAVAFWCDPISGHATLYWYRQILGQGPELLVQFQDESVVDDSQLPKDRFSAERLKGVDSTLKIQPAELGDSAMYLCASRLTGLGHNEQFFGPGTRLTVL.

This chain uses TRBV29-1 with TRBJ2-1; D is possibly TRBD1 (8 bases). Trimming stripped 4 bases from V and 7 bases from J, with 14 bases between. This CDR3 is built from 13 residues. CDR1 is SQVTM, CDR2 ANQGSEA, per germline. CDR3 DNA sequence: TGCAGCGTTGGGACAGGGAGGGGGAATGAGCAGTTCTTC. Protein: CSVGTGRGNEQFF.

This clone has more than one count but fewer than ten. The chain couples TRBV19 to TRBJ1-2; 8 bases map to TRBD1. The trim removed 7 bases at V and 4 bases at J, leaving 14 bases unmatched. The CDR3 extends over 16 amino acids. Germline-derived CDR1 and CDR2 are LNHDA and SQIVND (reference sequence). CDR3 in amino acids: CASTNSAGGGIYGYTF. Written as DNA, the CDR3 is TGTGCCAGTACCAACTCCGCAGGGGGCGGAATCTATGGCTACACCTTC.

The chain couples TRBV7-3 to TRBJ2-2; possibly TRBD2 for D (6 bases). Per the germline V gene, CDR1 is SGHTA and CDR2 is FQGTGA. V gave up 5 bases and J gave up 4 bases, with 17 bases separating them. The CDR3 runs 16 residues. CDR3 nucleotide sequence: TGTGCCAGCAGCCAGCAAGCGGGCTGGGGCACCGGGGAGCTGTTTTTT. This codes for CASSQQAGWGTGELFF. Full variable domain (remainder filled in from reference TRBV7-3 and TRBJ2-2): GAGVSQTPSNKVTEKGKYVELRCDPISGHTALYWYRQSLGQGPEFLIYFQGTGAADDSGLPNDRFFAVRPEGSVSTLKIQRTERGDSAVYLCASSQQAGWGTGELFFGEGSRLTVL.

This chain connects TRBV30 to TRBJ1-2; D not resolved. Germline CDR1 GTSNPN, CDR2 SVGIG (reference sequence). Trimming removed 2 bases from V and 7 bases from J, with 14 bases in between. The CDR3 loop spans 13 amino acids. The CDR3 DNA sequence: TGTGCCTGGAGTAGCCAGGATTCTTTTGGCTACACCTTC. Protein: CAWSSQDSFGYTF.

The gene calls are TRBV27 and TRBJ1-5, with 9 bases lining up with TRBD1. V lost 5 bases, J lost 4 bases, and 6 bases stayed unmatched. The CDR3 runs 15 residues. Per the germline V gene, CDR1 is MNHEY and CDR2 is SMNVEV (reference sequence). Here the CDR3 reads CASSLGTGLNQPQHF. As DNA, the CDR3 is TGTGCCAGCAGTCTTGGGACAGGGCTTAATCAGCCCCAGCATTTT.

V and J are TRBV23-1 and TRBJ1-6; maybe TRBD1 (6 bases). TRBV23-1 is filed as an ORF, its function uncertain. The CDR3 totals 15 residues. V lost 4 bases and J 6 bases, leaving 13 bases between the germline ends. CDR3 sequence: CASSRPDRTNSPLHF. DNA for the CDR3: TGCGCCAGCAGTCGACCCGACAGGACTAATTCACCCCTCCACTTT.

V usage is TRBV4-1 and J usage is TRBJ1-1; D is unresolved. CDR1 is MGHRA and CDR2 is YSYEKL in the germline V gene. The length of the CDR3 is 15 residues. The V gene lost 0 bases and the J gene lost 4 bases, with 12 bases spanning the gap. CDR3 in DNA: TGCGCCAGCAGCCAAGATCCGGGGATAGGCACTGAAGCTTTCTTT. This codes for CASSQDPGIGTEAFF.

This sequence joins TRBV5-1 and TRBJ1-1, with a possible D match to TRBD1 (5 bases). The CDR3 runs 16 residues. Deletions cut 0 bases from V and 0 bases from J, with 12 bases between. The germline gives CDR1 SGHRS, CDR2 YFSETQ. CDR3 sequence: CASSLDRPTMNTEAFF. The DNA for the CDR3 is TGCGCCAGCAGCTTGGACAGGCCAACCATGAACACTGAAGCTTTCTTT. The full variable domain, its missing parts supplied by reference TRBV5-1 and TRBJ1-1, is KAGVTQTPRYLIKTRGQQVTLSCSPISGHRSVSWYQQTPGQGLQFLFEYFSETQRNKGNFPGRFSGRQFSNSRSEMNVSTLELGDSALYLCASSLDRPTMNTEAFFGQGTRLTVV.

The genes are TRBV19 and TRBJ1-1, with D unresolved. The CDR3 is 11 amino acids. Trimming removed 6 bases at V and 1 base at J, with 3 bases between. Looked up from germline, CDR1 is LNHDA and CDR2 is SQIVND (reference sequence). The CDR3 bases are TGTGCCAGTAGGGGGAACACTGAAGCTTTCTTT. This codes for CASRGNTEAFF. Filled out from reference TRBV19 and TRBJ1-1, the complete variable domain reads DGGITQSPKYLFRKEGQNVTLSCEQNLNHDAMYWYRQDPGQGLRLIYYSQIVNDFQKGDIAEGYSVSREKKESFPLTVTSAQKNPTAFYLCASRGNTEAFFGQGTRLTVV.